The 23 T cell receptor beta chains presented below share a single source sample, sequenced in a study of T-cell memory formation after mild COVID-19. A single record per CDR3 protein comes from TCRdb applying MiXCR to the 5' RACE reads. The data contain just over 400,000 distinct CDR3 sequences, about 22% of them singletons. Sequencing was performed on PBMCs or a T cell subset sorted from them (not recorded which). The receptors come from an adult woman who had mild COVID-19 (a few samples of this study predate the infection). Cell type and time point are not known.

The table lists this clonotype with many counts. The chain uses TRBV7-8 and TRBJ1-5; no reliable D call. With 3 bases removed from V and 4 bases from J, the gap between germline ends came to 13 bases. The germline CDR1 and CDR2 sequences are SGHVS and FQNEAQ. The CDR3 contains 15 residues. The CDR3 region is CASSFLALGNQPQHF. Written as DNA, the CDR3 is TGTGCCAGCAGCTTCCTTGCACTGGGAAATCAGCCCCAGCATTTT.

This clonotype has just a few counts. The gene calls are TRBV7-9 and TRBJ1-5; D is ambiguous. V lost 5 bases and J 9 bases, leaving 14 bases between the germline ends. There are 13 residues in the CDR3. CDR1 is SEHNR, CDR2 FQNEAQ, per germline (reference sequence). In DNA form, the CDR3 reads TGTGCCAGCAGCCTTACCGGGGTGAGGCCCCAGCATTTT. Amino acid sequence: CASSLTGVRPQHF.

This clonotype was observed a few times. This sequence joins TRBV12-3 or TRBV12-4 and TRBJ2-7; D remains unclear. V was cut by 5 bases and J by 5 bases, with 7 bases left in between. CDR3 size: 11 residues. This CDR3 reads CASSETNEQYF. Here the CDR3 DNA reads TGTGCCAGCAGTGAAACCAACGAGCAGTACTTC.

There are a few counts of this clonotype. V usage is TRBV20-1 and J usage is TRBJ2-5, with D tentatively TRBD1 (6 bases). Trimming pared 5 bases from V and 2 bases from J, leaving 12 bases between. From germline, CDR1 is DFQATT and CDR2 SNEGSKA (reference sequence). This CDR3 is 13 amino acids long. The DNA for the CDR3 is TGCAGTGCTGACCGGACAGCACAAGAGACCCAGTACTTC. Translated: CSADRTAQETQYF.

This clonotype was found a few times. The chain employs TRBV7-3 and TRBJ2-1, with 10 bases aligning to TRBD1. Per germline, CDR1 SGHTA and CDR2 FQGTGA. The trim removed 5 bases at V and 7 bases at J, leaving 8 bases unmatched. The CDR3 sequence is 15 residues long. The DNA of the CDR3 is TGTGCCAGCAGCCCTGGGACAGGGGTTGTGAATGAGCAGTTCTTC. Amino acids: CASSPGTGVVNEQFF.

In its sample, this clonotype was seen a few times. J is TRBJ2-7 and V is TRBV4-3; maybe TRBD1 (6 bases). The germline V gene encodes CDR1 LGHNA and CDR2 YSLEER. V lost 0 bases and J lost 7, with 10 bases in between. CDR3 length equals 13 residues. The DNA for the CDR3 is TGCGCCAGCAGCCAAGATTACCAGGGGGAGCAGTACTTC. It specifies CASSQDYQGEQYF.

This clonotype turned up a few times. This chain uses TRBV7-9 with TRBJ2-5; either TRBD1 or TRBD2 may fit D (5 bases each). The ends were cut back, 3 bases at V and 1 base at J, with 15 bases in the middle. The CDR3 length is 16 residues. From germline, CDR1 is SEHNR and CDR2 FQNEAQ (reference sequence). CDR3 amino acids: CASSFAGTLIQETQYF. The CDR3 DNA reads as TGTGCCAGCAGCTTCGCCGGGACCCTAATCCAAGAGACCCAGTACTTC.

The rearrangement links TRBV4-2 to TRBJ1-2, with 12 bases matching TRBD1. The germline CDR1 and CDR2 sequences are LGHNA and YNFKEQ. V dropped 3 bases and J dropped 7; count of bases not matched to a gene: 6. The CDR3 spans 15 residues. Written as DNA, the CDR3 is TGTGCCAGCAGCCATCCGGGACAGGGGGCTGGTGGCTACACCTTC. Translating it yields CASSHPGQGAGGYTF.

This clonotype was observed a few times. The CDR3 nucleotides are TGTGCCAGCAGCCGGAGGGGGCAGGGGATCCTCACTGAAGCTTTCTTT. Its translation: CASSRRGQGILTEAFF. The J gene is TRBJ1-1, the V gene TRBV3-1; 7 positions agree with TRBD1. Trimming cost V 4 bases and J 4 bases; bases outside gene matches: 12. The V gene's germline CDR1 is LGHDT and CDR2 YNNKEL (reference sequence). CDR3 length equals 16 residues. The whole variable domain, remainder taken from reference TRBV3-1 and TRBJ1-1, is DTAVSQTPKYLVTQMGNDKSIKCEQNLGHDTMYWYKQDSKKFLKIMFSYNNKELIINETVPNRFSPKSPDKAHLNLHINSLELGDSAVYFCASSRRGQGILTEAFFGQGTRLTVV.

The table lists this clonotype with many counts. The CDR3, as DNA: TGCAGCGTTTGGACAGGGGAGGGGTACTCCTACGAGCAGTACTTC. It translates to CSVWTGEGYSYEQYF. V is TRBV29-1 and J is TRBJ2-7, with 9 bases identical to TRBD1. V was clipped by 5 bases and J by 0 bases; unmatched bases: 8. The CDR3 is 15 residues long. Germline CDR1 reads SQVTM; CDR2 reads ANQGSEA.

For the CDR3, the DNA is TGTGCCACCAGCCCACGGTACGAGCAGTACTTC. This encodes CATSPRYEQYF. The chain links TRBV24-1 to TRBJ2-7, with no clear D. Germline loops: CDR1 KGHDR, CDR2 SFDVKD. Deletions cut 7 bases from V and 4 bases from J, with 7 bases between. The CDR3 is 11 amino acids.

V and J are TRBV3-1 and TRBJ2-2; D possibly corresponds to TRBD2 (7 bases). Trimming stripped 4 bases from V and 4 bases from J, with 16 bases between. Per the germline V gene, CDR1 is LGHDT and CDR2 is YNNKEL (reference sequence). The CDR3 has 16 amino acids. CDR3 in amino acids: CASSPRGGRGTGELFF. CDR3 in DNA: TGTGCCAGCAGCCCGAGGGGGGGGCGCGGCACCGGGGAGCTGTTTTTT. Looking up the rest from reference TRBV3-1 and TRBJ2-2 gives the full variable domain: DTAVSQTPKYLVTQMGNDKSIKCEQNLGHDTMYWYKQDSKKFLKIMFSYNNKELIINETVPNRFSPKSPDKAHLNLHINSLELGDSAVYFCASSPRGGRGTGELFFGEGSRLTVL.

The rearrangement links TRBV12-3 or TRBV12-4 to TRBJ2-1; D may be TRBD1 (5 bases). The CDR3 consists of 14 residues. Trimming pared 3 bases from V and 1 base from J, leaving 7 bases between. CDR3 in DNA: TGTGCCAGCAGTTTCGACAGATCCTACAATGAGCAGTTCTTC. Encoded protein: CASSFDRSYNEQFF.

This clonotype was seen a handful of times. The chain carries TRBV3-1 and TRBJ2-1; TRBD2 agrees at 8 bases. This CDR3 region has 14 residues. Trimming removed 4 bases from V and 8 bases from J; junction bases left unmatched: 7. The germline CDR1 and CDR2 sequences are LGHDT and YNNKEL (reference sequence). Written as DNA, the CDR3 is TGTGCCAGCAGCCTGGCTAGCGGGCTCCATGAGCAGTTCTTC. As protein: CASSLASGLHEQFF.

This clonotype was observed a handful of times. The chain combines TRBV5-4 with TRBJ2-5, with 7 bases aligning to TRBD2. The CDR3 is 14 residues long. Germline assignment: CDR1 SGHNT and CDR2 YYREEE (reference sequence). With 0 bases clipped from V and 6 bases from J, the junction kept 5 bases outside the gene matches. The CDR3: CASSLDLAEKTQYF. CDR3 nucleotide sequence: TGTGCCAGCAGCTTGGACCTAGCGGAGAAGACCCAGTACTTC.

This chain's CDR3 is CASTRQGISGANVLTF. CDR3 DNA sequence: TGTGCCAGCACCCGACAGGGCATCTCTGGGGCCAACGTCCTGACTTTC. This chain joins TRBV7-9 and TRBJ2-6; 7 nucleotides agree with TRBD1. This CDR3 is built from 16 residues. V dropped 7 bases and J dropped 0; count of bases not matched to a gene: 6. Germline assignment: CDR1 SEHNR and CDR2 FQNEAQ (reference sequence).

The rearrangement links TRBV7-2 to TRBJ2-3, with D maybe TRBD2 (5 bases). The length of the CDR3 is 16 residues. Germline assignment: CDR1 SGHTA and CDR2 FQGNSA. V lost 4 bases to trimming and J lost 4 bases, with 18 bases between them. The CDR3 here is CASSYRGPKVPDTQYF. DNA of the CDR3: TGTGCCAGCAGCTACCGGGGTCCGAAGGTCCCAGATACGCAGTATTTT.

The gene calls are TRBV21-1 and TRBJ2-3; the D call of TRBD2 is as the table states it, not checked on the DNA. TRBV21-1 is a pseudogene. There are 16 residues in the CDR3. The DNA of the CDR3 is TGTGCCAGCAGCAAACGCCCTAGCGGGATATCAGATACGCAGTATTTT. Amino acid sequence: CASSKRPSGISDTQYF.

This clonotype showed up just a few times. This sequence joins TRBV6-2 or TRBV6-3 and TRBJ2-1, with 7 bases matching TRBD2. Per germline, CDR1 MNHEY and CDR2 SVGEGT. J was trimmed by 1 base and V by 5 bases; bases with no gene match: 8. This CDR3 region has 16 residues. Here the CDR3 DNA reads TGTGCCAGCAGTCCCCCCGGGAGGAGGTCCTACAATGAGCAGTTCTTC. It yields the protein CASSPPGRRSYNEQFF.

The chain has TRBV3-1 and TRBJ1-1; D unclear. Germline V gene sequence: CDR1 LGHDT, CDR2 YNNKEL (reference sequence). This CDR3 has 12 amino acids. The V end was cut by 0 bases, the J end by 10 bases, with 9 bases between. CDR3 sequence reads: CASSQDFLGAFF. The CDR3 bases are TGTGCCAGCAGCCAAGATTTCCTGGGAGCTTTCTTT. Full variable domain (rest looked up from reference TRBV3-1 and TRBJ1-1): DTAVSQTPKYLVTQMGNDKSIKCEQNLGHDTMYWYKQDSKKFLKIMFSYNNKELIINETVPNRFSPKSPDKAHLNLHINSLELGDSAVYFCASSQDFLGAFFGQGTRLTVV.

This clonotype has more than one count but fewer than ten. The V call is TRBV7-3, the J call TRBJ2-3; TRBD2 might be the D (5 bases). CDR1 is SGHTA, CDR2 FQGTGA, per germline. V lost 2 bases and J 0 bases, leaving 9 bases between the germline ends. This CDR3 is 15 amino acids long. CDR3: CASSLGGPSTDTQYF. Written as DNA, the CDR3 is TGTGCCAGCAGCTTAGGCGGGCCAAGCACAGATACGCAGTATTTT.

This clonotype came up a few times. This rearrangement joins TRBV7-8 to TRBJ1-1, with D possibly TRBD1 on 6 matching bases. Deletions cut 5 bases from V and 4 bases from J, with 11 bases between. CDR3 length equals 13 residues. Per germline, CDR1 SGHVS and CDR2 FQNEAQ. The CDR3, as DNA: TGTGCCAGCAGCCCCTACAGGGCCACTGAAGCTTTCTTT. Residues: CASSPYRATEAFF.

There are a few counts of this clonotype. The CDR3: CASSQESDTQYF. CDR3 in DNA: TGTGCCAGCAGCCAAGAATCGGATACGCAGTATTTT. The chain uses TRBV3-1 and TRBJ2-3, with no clear D. CDR3 length: 12 amino acids. Germline-derived CDR1 and CDR2 are LGHDT and YNNKEL (reference sequence). The V and J ends lost 0 bases and 6 bases respectively, with 4 bases between them.